What follows are 11 T cell receptor beta chains derived from one specimen sequenced in a study of graft-versus-host responses after intestinal transplantation. TCRdb's table, derived via immunoSEQ multiplex PCR, lists solely in-frame clones and lacks some. The sample shows around 33,000 clones, around 96% of them seen only once. The sample here was PBMCs, taken 16 days after intestinal transplant. These receptors all come from a human patient who received an intestinal transplant, so some T cells may come from the graft donor.

The chain uses TRBV23-1 and TRBJ2-7; 10 bases fit TRBD1. TRBV23-1 is an open reading frame whose function is uncertain. With V trimmed by 0 bases and J by 2 bases, 7 bases remained unmatched. The CDR3 loop spans 17 amino acids. The CDR3 loop is CASSQSGAGTGAYEQYF. As DNA, the CDR3 is TGCGCCAGCAGTCAATCTGGGGCGGGGACAGGGGCCTACGAGCAGTACTTC.

The rearrangement joins TRBV9 to TRBJ2-7, with D possibly being TRBD2 (6 bases). V lost 0 bases and J lost 0, with 10 bases in between. Per germline, CDR1 SGDLS and CDR2 YYNGEE. The CDR3 totals 15 residues. CDR3 DNA sequence: TGTGCCAGCAGCGTAGCGGAGGGCTACTCCTACGAGCAGTACTTC. It translates to CASSVAEGYSYEQYF.

V gene TRBV4-2 combines with J gene TRBJ2-5; D is unresolved. This CDR3 is 18 amino acids long. Trimming took off 0 bases at V and 1 base at J, with 18 bases between the two ends. CDR1 is LGHNA and CDR2 is YNFKEQ in the germline V gene. CDR3 sequence reads: CASSQDWASSSLQETQYF. The CDR3 DNA is TGTGCCAGCAGCCAAGATTGGGCATCCTCGTCCCTCCAAGAGACCCAGTACTTC.

V is TRBV10-2 and J is TRBJ2-7, with D tentatively TRBD1 or TRBD2 (5 bases each). Germline CDR1 reads WSHSY; CDR2 reads SAAADI. CDR3 length: 12 residues. Deletions cut 10 bases from V and 4 bases from J, with 14 bases between. The chain's CDR3 is CATRTGGYEQYF. The CDR3 nucleotides are TGCGCCACCAGAACTGGGGGATACGAGCAGTACTTC.

Concerning this clone: This sample also contains other DNA sequences that code for the same CDR3. The V and J genes are TRBV28 and TRBJ2-7; maybe TRBD1 (6 bases). Germline lookup yields CDR1 MDHEN and CDR2 SYDVKM. The CDR3 extends over 14 amino acids. The V end was cut by 4 bases, the J end by 0 bases, with 10 bases between. CDR3 loop: CASSSGQISYEQYF. CDR3 nucleotides: TGTGCCAGCAGTTCAGGACAGATCTCCTACGAGCAGTACTTC.

V usage is TRBV5-6 and J usage is TRBJ2-2; D is undetermined. Trimming stripped 5 bases from V and 5 bases from J, with 4 bases between. This CDR3 is built from 11 residues. Germline CDR1 reads SGHDT; CDR2 reads YYEEEE. Written as DNA, the CDR3 is TGTGCCAGCAGTGGAACCGGGGAGCTGTTTTTT. Amino acids: CASSGTGELFF.

The chain couples TRBV7-3 to TRBJ2-1; D might be TRBD1 (5 bases). CDR3 length: 17 amino acids. Trimming took 0 bases from V and 0 from J, leaving 12 bases between them. Germline loops: CDR1 SGHTA, CDR2 FQGTGA. Written as DNA, the CDR3 is TGTGCCAGCAGCTTAACCTGGGTCGACAGCTCCTACAATGAGCAGTTCTTC. Translated: CASSLTWVDSSYNEQFF. The variable domain in full, with the rest retrieved from reference TRBV7-3 and TRBJ2-1, is GAGVSQTPSNKVTEKGKYVELRCDPISGHTALYWYRQSLGQGPEFLIYFQGTGAADDSGLPNDRFFAVRPEGSVSTLKIQRTERGDSAVYLCASSLTWVDSSYNEQFFGPGTRLTVL.

Remarks on this clone: Other DNA sequences in this sample translate to the same CDR3. The chain employs TRBV6-4 and TRBJ2-1; tentatively, D is TRBD2 (6 bases). Between the trimmed V and J ends, which lost 0 bases and 0 bases, there was a span of 6 bases. From germline, CDR1 is MRHNA and CDR2 SNTAGT. The CDR3 spans 15 residues. The CDR3 DNA reads TGTGCCAGCAGTGACTCTAGCGGCTCCTACAATGAGCAGTTCTTC. As protein: CASSDSSGSYNEQFF.

The chain joins TRBV5-5 to TRBJ1-3; 9 positions match TRBD1. The germline CDR1 and CDR2 sequences are SGHKS and YYEKEE (reference sequence). This CDR3 is built from 16 residues. J was trimmed by 0 bases and V by 4 bases; bases with no gene match: 5. The CDR3 protein is CASSPWDRDSGNTIYF. As DNA, the CDR3 is TGTGCCAGCAGCCCCTGGGACAGGGACTCTGGAAACACCATATATTTT.

V usage is TRBV7-2 and J usage is TRBJ2-2, with D uncertain. CDR3 length: 14 amino acids. Per the germline V gene, CDR1 is SGHTA and CDR2 is FQGNSA. Trimming stripped 5 bases from V and 2 bases from J, with 9 bases between. The CDR3 here is CASSLGSNTGELFF. The CDR3 DNA is TGTGCCAGCAGCCTCGGTAGCAACACCGGGGAGCTGTTTTTT.

The gene calls are TRBV6-5 and TRBJ1-3; D remains unclear. This CDR3 comprises 14 residues. Looked up from germline, CDR1 is MNHEY and CDR2 is SVGAGI. Trimming took 2 bases from V and 4 from J, leaving 9 bases between them. The CDR3 sequence: CASSYMGAGNTIYF. CDR3 DNA sequence: TGTGCCAGCAGTTACATGGGTGCAGGAAACACCATATATTTT.